Following are 27 T cell receptor beta chains from one sample sequenced in a study of blood T cell repertoires in COVID-19. Measured with immunoSEQ multiplex PCR; TCRdb has only the in-frame clones, and not every one. The sample has about 60,000 clones; 70% to 90% are singletons. Specimen: peripheral blood. These receptors all come from an elderly woman with active COVID-19.

The chain has TRBV11-3 and TRBJ2-3; perhaps TRBD2 as D (5 bases). The CDR3 covers 15 residues. V lost 5 bases and J lost 2, with 14 bases in between. Germline V gives CDR1 SGHNT, CDR2 YENEEA. The CDR3 coding sequence is TGTGCCAGCAGCAAATTCCCGGGAACCACAGATACGCAGTATTTT. It codes for CASSKFPGTTDTQYF.

CDR3 DNA sequence: TGTGCCAGCAGTTTGACAGGGCCTAATGAAAAACTGTTTTTT. Protein: CASSLTGPNEKLFF. The V and J genes are TRBV27 and TRBJ1-4, with 7 bases fitting TRBD1. This CDR3 spans 14 amino acids. V was clipped by 3 bases and J by 3 bases; unmatched bases: 1. Germline CDR1 reads MNHEY; CDR2 reads SMNVEV (reference sequence).

The V call is TRBV5-1, the J call TRBJ2-3, with 8 bases lining up with TRBD2. Trimming took 0 bases from V and 7 from J; bases not matched to a gene: 10. There are 16 residues in the CDR3. Germline lookup yields CDR1 SGHRS and CDR2 YFSETQ. For the CDR3, the DNA is TGCGCCAGCAGCTTGGATCCGGGGGGGCTTTCAAATACGCAGTATTTT. The encoded protein is CASSLDPGGLSNTQYF.

This chain connects TRBV6-5 to TRBJ2-7; D might be TRBD2 (6 bases). Trimming cost V 7 bases and J 3 bases, with 13 bases left between them. In germline, CDR1 is MNHEY, CDR2 SVGAGI. The CDR3 loop spans 13 amino acids. Here the CDR3 DNA reads TGTGCCAGCAAAGGCGGAGGGAACTACGAGCAGTACTTC. It is translated as CASKGGGNYEQYF.

This clone appeared a few times. This chain links TRBV14 with TRBJ1-4; 7 positions agree with TRBD1. The CDR3 consists of 14 residues. J lost 7 bases, V lost 4 bases, and 6 bases had no gene match. Germline CDR1 reads SGHDN; CDR2 reads FVKESK. Here the CDR3 reads CASSRQGVVEKLFF. CDR3 in DNA: TGTGCCAGCAGCCGACAGGGAGTTGTTGAAAAACTGTTTTTT.

The chain joins TRBV5-1 to TRBJ1-2, with TRBD1 matching over 7 bases. CDR1 SGHRS and CDR2 YFSETQ come from the germline V gene. The junction had 10 bases not matched to a gene; V was cut back by 1 base and J by 4 bases. The CDR3 runs to 16 residues. The CDR3 DNA follows: TGCGCCAGCAGCTTGACCGGGGACAGTCAGTTCTATGGCTACACCTTC. Protein product: CASSLTGDSQFYGYTF.

About this clone: One junction end does not reproduce the germline sequence, and a read error may be involved. Additional DNA sequences in this sample encode the identical CDR3. The rearrangement links TRBV5-6 to TRBJ2-2, with D perhaps TRBD1 (6 bases). The germline gives CDR1 SGHDT, CDR2 YYEEEE. The CDR3 spans 12 residues. CDR3 DNA: TGTGCCAGCAGCATGCGTGAGGGGGAGTTGTTTTTT. Its protein is CASSMREGELFF. The variable domain in full, with the rest retrieved from reference TRBV5-6 and TRBJ2-2, is DAGVTQSPTHLIKTRGQQVTLRCSPKSGHDTVSWYQQALGQGPQFIFQYYEEEERQRGNFPDRFSGHQFPNYSSELNVNALLLGDSALYLCASSMREGELFFGEGSRLTVL.

The chain employs TRBV4-3 and TRBJ1-2, with D uncertain. CDR3 length: 15 residues. The V end was cut by 0 bases, the J end by 4 bases, with 12 bases between. CDR1 is LGHNA and CDR2 is YSLEER in the germline V gene. In nucleotides, the CDR3 is TGCGCCAGCAGCCAAGATTACGGGGAGCTCTATGGCTACACCTTC. Encoded protein: CASSQDYGELYGYTF.

The chain recombines TRBV27 with TRBJ2-3; 7 nucleotides match TRBD2. V shed 6 bases and J 5 bases; nucleotides not matched to a gene: 8. Germline V gene data show CDR1 as MNHEY and CDR2 as SMNVEV (reference sequence). The CDR3 has 14 amino acids. In nucleotides, the CDR3 is TGTGCCAGCAGCCTCCGGGGGGTGGGAGATACGCAGTATTTT. Protein sequence: CASSLRGVGDTQYF.

The sample holds a few counts of this clone. V gene TRBV28 combines with J gene TRBJ1-2; D not certain. CDR1 and CDR2 (germline): MDHEN, SYDVKM. V was clipped by 7 bases and J by 4 bases, with 13 bases between them. The CDR3 runs 13 residues. Here the CDR3 reads CASNTPRFYGYTF. CDR3 nucleotides: TGTGCCAGCAACACCCCCAGGTTCTATGGCTACACCTTC.

The chain uses TRBV6-2 or TRBV6-3 and TRBJ2-3; tentatively, D is TRBD1 (6 bases). The CDR3 has 15 amino acids. CDR1 and CDR2 from the germline V gene are MNHEY and SVGEGT. V was cut by 2 bases and J by 3 bases, with 12 bases left in between. The chain's CDR3 is CASSYRQVMTDTQYF. The CDR3 DNA reads as TGTGCCAGCAGTTACAGACAGGTCATGACAGATACGCAGTATTTT.

The CDR3 region has the DNA TGTGCCAGCAGTTTAACACTAGCGGGGGGGGGTGAGCAGTTCTTC. Its translation: CASSLTLAGGGEQFF. The chain links TRBV27 to TRBJ2-1, with 13 bases that match TRBD2. CDR1 and CDR2 from the germline V gene are MNHEY and SMNVEV (reference sequence). The junction had 4 bases not matched to a gene; V was cut back by 2 bases and J by 9 bases. The CDR3 spans 15 residues.

The chain combines TRBV12-5 with TRBJ2-2, with D hard to call. V lost 6 bases, J lost 0 bases, and 8 bases lay in between. CDR3 size: 14 residues. Per the germline V gene, CDR1 is LGHNT and CDR2 is FRNRAP. DNA of the CDR3: TGTGCTAGTGGCCTATTCCCGAACACCGGGGAGCTGTTTTTT. Its translation: CASGLFPNTGELFF.

This clone was observed a few times. The rearrangement joins TRBV5-1 to TRBJ2-7; D call uncertain. The germline V gene encodes CDR1 SGHRS and CDR2 YFSETQ. V gave up 1 base and J gave up 5 bases, with 13 bases separating them. The CDR3 spans 14 residues. CDR3 DNA sequence: TGCGCCAGCAGCTTGTATCCTAGTGCACACGAGCAGTACTTC. This codes for CASSLYPSAHEQYF.

This sequence joins TRBV14 and TRBJ2-7; D not certain. V was trimmed by 1 base and J by 4 bases, leaving 8 bases between them. The germline gives CDR1 SGHDN, CDR2 FVKESK. The CDR3 length is 13 residues. CDR3 coding DNA: TGTGCCAGCAGCCAAGCCACAGCTTACGAGCAGTACTTC. This encodes CASSQATAYEQYF.

The V gene is TRBV7-2, the J gene TRBJ1-1, with D possibly matching TRBD1 (6 bases). CDR1 and CDR2 from the germline V gene are SGHTA and FQGNSA. The length of the CDR3 is 13 residues. Trimming left V 0 bases short and J 8 bases short, with 10 bases between. In DNA, the CDR3 is TGTGCCAGCAGCTTAGCTTCGGGGGGCGAAGCTTTCTTT. Translated: CASSLASGGEAFF.

The chain joins TRBV5-1 to TRBJ2-5, with 11 bases aligning to TRBD1. The CDR3 has 16 amino acids. Per germline, CDR1 SGHRS and CDR2 YFSETQ. V lost 6 bases to trimming and J lost 4 bases; unmatched junction nucleotides: 11. The CDR3 DNA follows: TGCGCCAGCACCTTCAGGGGACAGGGGGGCGGAGAGACCCAGTACTTC. It is translated as CASTFRGQGGGETQYF. Variable domain in full (rest from reference TRBV5-1 and TRBJ2-5): KAGVTQTPRYLIKTRGQQVTLSCSPISGHRSVSWYQQTPGQGLQFLFEYFSETQRNKGNFPGRFSGRQFSNSRSEMNVSTLELGDSALYLCASTFRGQGGGETQYFGPGTRLLVL.

The chain uses TRBV11-2 and TRBJ2-1; 10 bases fit TRBD2. The CDR3 runs to 13 residues. Germline V CDR1 and CDR2: SGHAT, FQNNGV. Unmatched junction bases numbered 2, after V lost 5 bases and J lost 7 bases. This CDR3 is CASSRGLANEQFF. CDR3 bases: TGTGCCAGCAGCAGGGGACTAGCGAATGAGCAGTTCTTC.

The rearrangement links TRBV6-6 to TRBJ2-3, with 8 bases that match TRBD2. CDR1 and CDR2 from the germline V gene are MNHNY and SVGAGI (reference sequence). This CDR3 comprises 15 residues. V was clipped by 4 bases and J by 2 bases; unmatched bases: 5. The CDR3 DNA reads TGTGCCAGCAGTTTGCCCGGGGGGGACACAGATACGCAGTATTTT. Translated, it gives CASSLPGGDTDTQYF.

This clone has just one count. The chain has TRBV7-3 and TRBJ2-1; 9 bases align to TRBD1. The CDR3 contains 15 residues. Trimming at V came to 4 bases and at J to 2 bases, leaving 3 bases not matched to a gene. Germline CDR1 and CDR2: SGHTA and FQGTGA. This chain's CDR3 is CASSYDRGTYNEQFF. CDR3 DNA sequence: TGTGCCAGCAGCTACGACAGGGGGACCTACAATGAGCAGTTCTTC.

The genes are TRBV2 and TRBJ1-1, with D unclear. V lost 3 bases and J lost 1, with 6 bases in between. The CDR3 runs to 13 residues. The V gene's germline CDR1 is SNHLY and CDR2 FYNNEI. The chain's CDR3 is CASSEQANTEAFF. In nucleotides, the CDR3 is TGTGCCAGCAGTGAGCAGGCGAACACTGAAGCTTTCTTT.

The V and J genes are TRBV10-1 and TRBJ2-1, with D perhaps matching TRBD2 (7 bases). CDR3 length equals 15 residues. Per the germline V gene, CDR1 is WNHNN and CDR2 is SYGVQD (reference sequence). V was clipped by 2 bases and J by 4 bases, with 12 bases between them. The DNA of the CDR3 is TGCGCCAGCAGTGAGGGGGGGGGCAGTTACAATGAGCAGTTCTTC. Protein product: CASSEGGGSYNEQFF.

This clone was picked up one time. The chain recombines TRBV19 with TRBJ2-7, with 7 bases fitting TRBD2. This CDR3 region has 13 residues. The germline V gene encodes CDR1 LNHDA and CDR2 SQIVND (reference sequence). The CDR3 region is CDNTLAVAYEQYF. The CDR3 nucleotides are TGTGACAATACCCTAGCGGTCGCCTACGAGCAGTACTTC.

The chain recombines TRBV6-1 with TRBJ2-5; 11 bases are shared with TRBD2. Germline loops: CDR1 MNHNS, CDR2 SASEGT. V shed 2 bases and J 4 bases; nucleotides not matched to a gene: 9. The CDR3 runs 17 residues. The CDR3, as DNA: TGTGCCAGCAGTGAACTTAGCGGGGGGGGCCACGGAGAGACCCAGTACTTC. It codes for CASSELSGGGHGETQYF.

The chain is built from TRBV28 and TRBJ1-6; no firm D call. Germline V gene lookup returns CDR1 MDHEN and CDR2 SYDVKM. V shed 6 bases and J shed 6 bases, with 9 bases lying between them. The CDR3 is 13 residues long. This CDR3 is CASRGDPNSPLHF. The CDR3 DNA is TGTGCCAGCAGGGGAGACCCTAATTCACCCCTCCACTTT.

The V call is TRBV5-1, the J call TRBJ1-4; D is unresolved. The CDR3 sequence is 17 residues long. Germline values: CDR1 SGHRS, CDR2 YFSETQ. V was trimmed by 4 bases and J by 0 bases, leaving 16 bases between them. DNA for the CDR3: TGCGCCAGCAGCCTTCGACACCTCGCCCCAACTAATGAAAAACTGTTTTTT. This codes for CASSLRHLAPTNEKLFF.

This rearrangement joins TRBV11-3 to TRBJ2-2; 8 positions agree with TRBD1. The V segment lost 5 bases and the J segment 2 bases; nucleotides outside the gene matches: 4. The CDR3 covers 15 residues. The germline gives CDR1 SGHNT, CDR2 YENEEA. In DNA form, the CDR3 reads TGTGCCAGCAGCCCAGGACAGGGAAACACCGGGGAGCTGTTTTTT. Amino acid sequence: CASSPGQGNTGELFF.